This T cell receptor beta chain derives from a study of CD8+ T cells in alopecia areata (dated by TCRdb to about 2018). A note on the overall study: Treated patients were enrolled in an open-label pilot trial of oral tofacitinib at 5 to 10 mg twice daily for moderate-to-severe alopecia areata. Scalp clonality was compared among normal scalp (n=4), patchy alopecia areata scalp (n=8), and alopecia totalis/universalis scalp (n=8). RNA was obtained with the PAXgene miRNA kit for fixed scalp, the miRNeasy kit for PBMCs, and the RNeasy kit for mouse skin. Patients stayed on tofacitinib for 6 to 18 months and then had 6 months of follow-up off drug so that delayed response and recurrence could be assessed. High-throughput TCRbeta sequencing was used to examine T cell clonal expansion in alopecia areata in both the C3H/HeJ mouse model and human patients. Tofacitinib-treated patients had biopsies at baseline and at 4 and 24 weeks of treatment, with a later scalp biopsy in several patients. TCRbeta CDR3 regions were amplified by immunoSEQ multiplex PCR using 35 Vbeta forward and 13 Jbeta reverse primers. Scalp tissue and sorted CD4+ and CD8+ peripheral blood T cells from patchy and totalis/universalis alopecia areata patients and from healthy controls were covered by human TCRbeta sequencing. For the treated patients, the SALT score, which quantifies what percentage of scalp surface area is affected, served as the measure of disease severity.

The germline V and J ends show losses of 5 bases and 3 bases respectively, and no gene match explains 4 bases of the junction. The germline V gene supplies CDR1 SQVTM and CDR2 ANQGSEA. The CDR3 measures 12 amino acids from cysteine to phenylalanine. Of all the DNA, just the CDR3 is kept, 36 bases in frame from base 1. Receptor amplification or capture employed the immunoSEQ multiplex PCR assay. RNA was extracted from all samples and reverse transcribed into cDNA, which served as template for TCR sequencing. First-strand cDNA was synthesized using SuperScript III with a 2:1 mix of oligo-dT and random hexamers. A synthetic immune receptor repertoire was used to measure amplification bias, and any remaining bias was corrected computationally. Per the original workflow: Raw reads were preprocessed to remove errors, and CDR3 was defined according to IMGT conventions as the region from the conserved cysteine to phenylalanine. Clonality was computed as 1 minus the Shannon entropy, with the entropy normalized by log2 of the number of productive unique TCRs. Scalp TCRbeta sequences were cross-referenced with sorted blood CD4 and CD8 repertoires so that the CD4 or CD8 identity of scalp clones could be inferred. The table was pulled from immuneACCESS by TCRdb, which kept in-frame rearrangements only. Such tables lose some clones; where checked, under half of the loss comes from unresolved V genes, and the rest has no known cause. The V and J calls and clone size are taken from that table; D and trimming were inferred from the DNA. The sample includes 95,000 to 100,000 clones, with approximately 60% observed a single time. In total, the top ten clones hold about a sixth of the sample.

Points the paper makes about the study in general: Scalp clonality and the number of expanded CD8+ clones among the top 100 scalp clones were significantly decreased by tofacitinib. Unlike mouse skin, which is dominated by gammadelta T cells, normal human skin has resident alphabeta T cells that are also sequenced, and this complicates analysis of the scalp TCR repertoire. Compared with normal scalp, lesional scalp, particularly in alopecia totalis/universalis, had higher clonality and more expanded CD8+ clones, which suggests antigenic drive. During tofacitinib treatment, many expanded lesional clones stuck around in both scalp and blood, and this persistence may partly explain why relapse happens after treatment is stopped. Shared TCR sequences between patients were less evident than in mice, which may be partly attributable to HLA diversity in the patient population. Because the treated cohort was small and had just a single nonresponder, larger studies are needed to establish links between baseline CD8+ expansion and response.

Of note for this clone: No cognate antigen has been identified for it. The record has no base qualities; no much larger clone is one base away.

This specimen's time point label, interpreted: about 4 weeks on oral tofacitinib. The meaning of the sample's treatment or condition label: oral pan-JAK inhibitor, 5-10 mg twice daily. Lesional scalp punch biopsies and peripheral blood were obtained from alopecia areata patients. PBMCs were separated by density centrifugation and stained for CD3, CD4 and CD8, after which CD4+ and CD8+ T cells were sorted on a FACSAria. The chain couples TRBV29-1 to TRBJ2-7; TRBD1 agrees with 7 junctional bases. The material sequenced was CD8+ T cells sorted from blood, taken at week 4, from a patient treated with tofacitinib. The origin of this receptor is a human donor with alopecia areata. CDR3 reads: CSVWTGNYEQYF. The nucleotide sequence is TGCAGCGTTTGGACAGGCAACTACGAGCAGTACTTC.